The 9 T cell receptor beta chains listed next were all sequenced from one sample in a study of cytomegalovirus exposure and HLA in healthy donors. This PCR relied on a set of 60 Vbeta primers and 13 Jbeta primers. Assay: immunoSEQ multiplex PCR; the TCRdb copy retains only in-frame clones and omits some. This table holds more than 150,000 clones, more than 80% found once. The sample taken for sequencing was PBMCs. All receptors derive from a woman aged 45 to 65 in good health and CMV-seropositive.

This chain connects TRBV9 to TRBJ2-7; 8 bases map to TRBD2. This CDR3 spans 14 amino acids. Per germline, CDR1 SGDLS and CDR2 YYNGEE. J gave up 7 bases and V 2 bases, and 8 bases lay outside the gene matches. The DNA of the CDR3 is TGTGCCAGCAGCGTTAGCGGGGCGGAAGGGGAGCAGTACTTC. This encodes CASSVSGAEGEQYF. Full variable domain (rest looked up from reference TRBV9 and TRBJ2-7): DSGVTQTPKHLITATGQRVTLRCSPRSGDLSVYWYQQSLDQGLQFLIQYYNGEERAKGNILERFSAQQFPDLHSELNLSSLELGDSALYFCASSVSGAEGEQYFGPGTRLTVT.

The rearrangement links TRBV5-6 to TRBJ2-1, with 8 bases fitting TRBD2. From germline, CDR1 is SGHDT and CDR2 YYEEEE. This CDR3 spans 12 amino acids. V shed 1 base and J 14 bases; nucleotides not matched to a gene: 5. This CDR3 is CASSLNRGGKFF. The CDR3 DNA is TGTGCCAGCAGCTTGAATCGGGGGGGTAAGTTCTTC.

The chain carries TRBV18 and TRBJ1-4; the D gene is possibly TRBD1 (6 bases). Germline assignment: CDR1 KGHSH and CDR2 LQKENI. The length of the CDR3 is 16 residues. V was clipped by 2 bases and J by 0 bases, with 10 bases between them. The DNA of the CDR3 is TGTGCCAGCTCACCAAGGGCAGGGGCAACTAATGAAAAACTGTTTTTT. Its translation: CASSPRAGATNEKLFF. Full variable domain (remainder filled in from reference TRBV18 and TRBJ1-4): NAGVMQNPRHLVRRRGQEARLRCSPMKGHSHVYWYRQLPEEGLKFMVYLQKENIIDESGMPKERFSAEFPKEGPSILRIQQVVRGDSAAYFCASSPRAGATNEKLFFGSGTQLSVL.

V is TRBV7-2 and J is TRBJ2-3; 9 positions match TRBD2. The germline CDR1 and CDR2 sequences are SGHTA and FQGNSA. The CDR3 spans 15 residues. After removal of 8 bases from V and 10 bases from J, the junction contained 16 bases not matched to a gene. The CDR3 is CASGPGGGALGPQYF. In DNA, the CDR3 is TGTGCCAGCGGGCCCGGCGGGGGGGCCTTAGGACCGCAGTATTTT.

The CDR3 here is CASSQELNRATEAFF. CDR3 sequence (DNA): TGTGCCAGCAGCCAAGAGCTCAACAGGGCAACTGAAGCTTTCTTT. This chain uses TRBV4-2 with TRBJ1-1, with D perhaps TRBD1 (6 bases). Germline values: CDR1 LGHNA, CDR2 YNFKEQ. With 0 bases removed from V and 5 bases from J, the gap between germline ends came to 13 bases. The length of the CDR3 is 15 residues.

This clone was detected only once. The chain joins TRBV7-3 to TRBJ2-6; the D is unclear. This CDR3 has 15 residues. V gave up 2 bases and J gave up 0 bases, with 5 bases separating them. CDR1 SGHTA and CDR2 FQGTGA come from the germline V gene. CDR3 amino acids: CASSLLFSGANVLTF. The CDR3 coding sequence is TGTGCCAGCAGCTTACTGTTCTCTGGGGCCAACGTCCTGACTTTC.

The chain combines TRBV28 with TRBJ1-2, with a tentative D call TRBD1 (5 bases). V was pared by 6 bases and J by 8 bases, with 19 bases between. Germline V gene sequence: CDR1 MDHEN, CDR2 SYDVKM. This CDR3 comprises 14 residues. CDR3 protein: CASSRTGDLGGYTF. CDR3 DNA sequence: TGTGCCAGCAGCCGGACGGGGGACTTAGGGGGCTACACCTTC.

This chain connects TRBV5-6 to TRBJ2-3; TRBD1 matches 7 bases. V shed 10 bases and J 0 bases; nucleotides not matched to a gene: 5. CDR3 length equals 13 residues. Looked up from germline, CDR1 is SGHDT and CDR2 is YYEEEE. As DNA, the CDR3 is TGTGCCTCGACAGGGCGGAGCACAGATACGCAGTATTTT. Translating it yields CASTGRSTDTQYF.

The table lists this clone with a count of one. For the CDR3, the DNA is TGTGCCAGCAACCCAAATGGGCGCAGCGAGCAGTACTTC. It is translated as CASNPNGRSEQYF. The chain employs TRBV7-2 and TRBJ2-7; D gene uncertain. The germline V gene encodes CDR1 SGHTA and CDR2 FQGNSA. The CDR3 extends over 13 amino acids. The germline V and J ends were trimmed by 7 bases and 6 bases, with 16 bases remaining between them.